This TCR beta chain was documented in a study of identical twins' blood T cells. Overall study context: Approximately 50 million reads came from roughly 12 libraries, six alpha, six beta.

This clonotype was observed a handful of times. This could be a read error, since a much larger clone is one nucleotide away. In TCRdb, the 5' RACE reads were re-called with MiXCR into one record per CDR3 protein. This table has a few hundred thousand distinct CDR3 sequences, about 28% appearing once. Per germline, CDR1 MNHNS and CDR2 SASEGT. This CDR3 has 15 residues. V was pared by 5 bases and J by 4 bases, with 7 bases of the junction left unmatched. All three twin pairs grew up together with likely shared infections and vaccines. The sequenced sample was PBMCs. The clonotype was recovered from a woman aged 18 to 55 in good health. The chain couples TRBV6-1 to TRBJ2-1; 8 positions agree with TRBD2. As DNA, the CDR3 is TGTGCCAGCAGTAGGACTGGCGGGGGGTACAATGAGCAGTTCTTC. Translation gives CASSRTGGGYNEQFF.